Listed here are 17 T cell receptor beta chains from one sample, sequenced in a study of T cell repertoires in aging, cancer and after chemotherapy. TCR beta rearrangements were amplified from peripheral blood genomic DNA. A mixed TRB-A/B primer pool amplified rearranged TRB by multiplex touch-down PCR. TCRdb itself ran the multiplex PCR reads through MiXCR, one entry per CDR3 protein. Of around 500 distinct CDR3 sequences listed, around 20% are singletons. Source material: blood. The receptors here all came from a human donor with a solid tumor.

Sample share makes this clonotype large. The chain uses TRBV20-1 and TRBJ2-7, with D tentatively TRBD2 (6 bases). Germline V CDR1 and CDR2: DFQATT, SNEGSKA (reference sequence). This CDR3 comprises 15 residues. Trimming stripped 5 bases from V and 2 bases from J, with 19 bases between. CDR3 DNA: TGCAGTGCTCCGCTGGATGGCGGGAAAACCTACGAGCAGTACTTC. Its protein product is CSAPLDGGKTYEQYF.

This clonotype is classed as large (0.1 to 1%). The rearrangement uses TRBV7-2 and TRBJ1-5, with a tentative D call TRBD1 (6 bases). With 5 bases removed from V and 5 bases from J, the gap between germline ends came to 13 bases. Germline assignment: CDR1 SGHTA and CDR2 FQGNSA. CDR3 length: 14 residues. This CDR3 reads CASSAFSGDQPQHF. The CDR3 DNA sequence: TGTGCCAGCAGCGCGTTTTCAGGGGATCAGCCCCAGCATTTT.

By sample fraction, this clonotype is large. This chain joins TRBV6-2 or TRBV6-3 and TRBJ1-1; unclear D gene. CDR3 size: 11 residues. Germline V lookup: CDR1 MNHEY, CDR2 SVGEGT. V was pared by 7 bases and J by 2 bases, with 5 bases between. CDR3 in amino acids: CASKSNTEAFF. CDR3 DNA sequence: TGTGCCAGCAAGTCCAACACTGAAGCTTTCTTT.

This clonotype is large within its sample. This rearrangement joins TRBV7-9 to TRBJ2-7; TRBD1 might be the D (7 bases). The CDR3 extends over 14 amino acids. Germline values: CDR1 SEHNR, CDR2 FQNEAQ (reference sequence). Trimming removed 5 bases at V and 2 bases at J, with 13 bases between. For the CDR3, the DNA is TGTGCCAGCAGCCCCCGGGGGACAGCCTACGAGCAGTACTTC. This sequence encodes CASSPRGTAYEQYF.

This clonotype is categorized as large (0.1 to 1%). This chain connects TRBV13 to TRBJ1-3; D gene ambiguous. Germline loops: CDR1 PRHDT, CDR2 FYEKMQ (reference sequence). The CDR3 is made up of 15 amino acids. V lost 0 bases and J 0 bases, leaving 6 bases between the germline ends. Here the CDR3 reads CASSLGGLSGNTIYF. The CDR3 DNA reads as TGTGCCAGCAGCTTAGGGGGCCTCTCTGGAAACACCATATATTTT.

In this sample, this clonotype is hyperexpanded (1% or more). The chain carries TRBV14 and TRBJ2-7; D remains unclear. CDR1 and CDR2 (germline): SGHDN, FVKESK. CDR3 length: 13 residues. Trimming left V 6 bases short and J 1 base short, with 10 bases between. The CDR3 loop reads CASSKGRSYEQYF. The CDR3 coding sequence is TGTGCCAGCAGTAAGGGCCGATCCTACGAGCAGTACTTC.

This clonotype was observed a few times. The V and J genes are TRBV28 and TRBJ2-3; TRBD1 matches 9 bases. Germline assignment: CDR1 MDHEN and CDR2 SYDVKM. J was trimmed by 6 bases and V by 4 bases; bases with no gene match: 8. The CDR3 has 15 amino acids. The chain's CDR3 is CASSSVGTGTDTQYF. The CDR3 DNA is TGTGCCAGCAGTTCCGTTGGGACAGGGACTGATACGCAGTATTTT.

The chain links TRBV18 to TRBJ1-4; the D gene is possibly TRBD1 (5 bases). The V gene's germline CDR1 is KGHSH and CDR2 LQKENI. The CDR3 consists of 16 residues. V dropped 5 bases and J dropped 3 bases, with 16 bases sitting between them. This CDR3 reads CASSTLATEPNEKLFF. CDR3 in DNA: TGTGCCAGCTCAACCCTTGCGACAGAACCTAATGAAAAACTGTTTTTT.

In this sample, this clonotype is large. The chain joins TRBV19 to TRBJ2-5; D remains ambiguous. This CDR3 region has 13 residues. The V gene lost 6 bases and the J gene lost 5 bases, with 13 bases spanning the gap. Looked up from germline, CDR1 is LNHDA and CDR2 is SQIVND (reference sequence). The chain's CDR3 is CASSALSPETQYF. CDR3 DNA: TGTGCCAGTAGCGCCCTATCCCCGGAGACCCAGTACTTC.

This clonotype is deemed large. V and J are TRBV6-6 and TRBJ2-7, with 10 bases lining up with TRBD2. Germline assignment: CDR1 MNHNY and CDR2 SVGAGI (reference sequence). This CDR3 region has 13 residues. The trim removed 3 bases at V and 6 bases at J, leaving 2 bases unmatched. In DNA, the CDR3 is TGTGCCAGCAGTTATGGGACTAGCGTCGAGCAGTACTTC. Amino acid sequence: CASSYGTSVEQYF.

This chain links TRBV6-1 with TRBJ1-2, with 9 bases aligning to TRBD1. The germline CDR1 and CDR2 sequences are MNHNS and SASEGT. V shed 1 base, J shed 5 bases, and the junction held 2 bases outside the gene matches. The CDR3 extends over 14 amino acids. CDR3: CASSEEDRGYGYTF. CDR3 DNA: TGTGCCAGCAGTGAAGAGGACAGGGGTTATGGCTACACCTTC.

This clonotype is large by share. The rearrangement uses TRBV12-3 or TRBV12-4 and TRBJ1-6; D remains ambiguous. The CDR3 sequence is 13 residues long. V lost 6 bases and J 7 bases, leaving 10 bases between the germline ends. CDR3 nucleotides: TGTGCCAGCAGCTCTGGGAGCAATTCACCCCTCCACTTT. Protein: CASSSGSNSPLHF.

CDR3 residues: CATGGGLNTEAFF. Here the CDR3 DNA reads TGTGCCACCGGGGGGGGGCTGAACACTGAAGCTTTCTTT. The rearrangement links TRBV28 to TRBJ1-1, with TRBD1 as a possible D gene (6 bases). This CDR3 comprises 13 residues. CDR1 and CDR2 (germline): MDHEN, SYDVKM. The V and J ends lost 10 bases and 0 bases respectively, with 12 bases between them.

This clonotype has only a few counts. V and J are TRBV12-3 or TRBV12-4 and TRBJ2-1; 16 positions agree with TRBD2. The CDR3 spans 18 residues. The trim removed 6 bases at V and 8 bases at J, leaving 13 bases unmatched. CDR3 residues: CASRPGLAGGLKIHEQFF. The DNA of the CDR3 is TGTGCCAGCAGGCCGGGACTAGCGGGAGGGCTAAAAATCCATGAGCAGTTCTTC.

This clonotype is labeled as large. The genes are TRBV20-1 and TRBJ1-5, with D maybe TRBD1 (6 bases). The CDR3 has 17 amino acids. In germline, CDR1 is DFQATT, CDR2 SNEGSKA (reference sequence). The germline V and J ends were trimmed by 6 bases and 0 bases, with 21 bases remaining between them. The CDR3 region has the DNA TGCAGTGCCCGGCGGGGGGGCGCCCTGTATAGCAATCAGCCCCAGCATTTT. As protein: CSARRGGALYSNQPQHF.

This clonotype has more than one count but fewer than ten. The chain recombines TRBV6-2 or TRBV6-3 with TRBJ1-1; D is uncertain. This CDR3 has 11 amino acids. Germline V CDR1 and CDR2: MNHEY, SVGEGT. Trimming stripped 5 bases from V and 8 bases from J, with 9 bases between. The CDR3 protein is CASSVGLEAFF. In DNA form, the CDR3 reads TGTGCCAGCAGTGTGGGGTTAGAAGCTTTCTTT.

Points on this clonotype: This may stem from a read error, because a much larger clone lies one nucleotide away. The chain joins TRBV6-2 or TRBV6-3 to TRBJ1-1; 8 bases fit TRBD1. The CDR3 totals 12 residues. The germline V gene has CDR1 MNHEY and CDR2 SVGEGT. The CDR3 protein is CSSSYQGQAAFF. In DNA form, the CDR3 reads TGTTCCAGCAGTTACCAGGGACAGGCAGCTTTCTTT.